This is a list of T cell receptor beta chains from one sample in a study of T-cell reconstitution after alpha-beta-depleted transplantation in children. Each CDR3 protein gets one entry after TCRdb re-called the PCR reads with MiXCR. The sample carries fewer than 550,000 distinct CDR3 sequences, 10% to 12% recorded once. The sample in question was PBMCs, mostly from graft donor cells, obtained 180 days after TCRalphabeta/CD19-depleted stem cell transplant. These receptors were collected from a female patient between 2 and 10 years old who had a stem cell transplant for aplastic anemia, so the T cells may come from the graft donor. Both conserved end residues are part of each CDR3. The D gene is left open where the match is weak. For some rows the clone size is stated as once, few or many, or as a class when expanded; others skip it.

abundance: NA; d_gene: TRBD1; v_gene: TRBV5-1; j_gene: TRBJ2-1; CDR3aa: CASSQGAYVNEQFF; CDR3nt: TGCGCCAGCAGCCAGGGGGCTTACGTCAATGAGCAGTTCTTC
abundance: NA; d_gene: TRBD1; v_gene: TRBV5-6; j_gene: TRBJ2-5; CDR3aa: CASSPTGPGETQYF; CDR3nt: TGTGCCAGCTCCCCGACAGGGCCGGGGGAGACCCAGTACTTC
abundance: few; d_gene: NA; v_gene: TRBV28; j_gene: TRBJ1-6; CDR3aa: CASSSPDRFNSPLHF; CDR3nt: TGTGCCAGCAGTTCTCCCGACAGATTTAATTCACCCCTCCACTTT
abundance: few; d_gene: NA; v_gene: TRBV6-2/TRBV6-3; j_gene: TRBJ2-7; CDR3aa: CASSFHQRPEASEQYF; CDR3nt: TGTGCCAGCAGTTTCCATCAAAGACCGGAGGCCAGCGAGCAGTACTTC
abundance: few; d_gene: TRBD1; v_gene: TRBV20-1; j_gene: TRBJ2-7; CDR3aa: CSGDRGLSYEQYF; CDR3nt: TGCAGTGGGGACAGGGGACTATCCTACGAGCAGTACTTC
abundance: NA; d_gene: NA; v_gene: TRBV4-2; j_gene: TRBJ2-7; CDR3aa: CASSQDRRANEQYF; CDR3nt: TGTGCCAGCAGCCAAGACCGCCGGGCTAACGAGCAGTACTTC
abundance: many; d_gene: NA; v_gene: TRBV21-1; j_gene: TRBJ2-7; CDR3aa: CASRLADSEQYF; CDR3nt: TGTGCCAGCAGACTAGCAGACAGCGAGCAGTACTTC
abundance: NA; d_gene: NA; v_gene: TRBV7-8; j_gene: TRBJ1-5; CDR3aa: CASSLEGLRPNQPQHF; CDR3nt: TGTGCCAGCAGCTTAGAAGGTCTAAGGCCGAATCAGCCCCAGCATTTT
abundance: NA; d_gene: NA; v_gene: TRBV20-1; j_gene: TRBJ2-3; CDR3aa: CSAEYTDTQYF; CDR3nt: TGCAGTGCGGAGTACACAGATACGCAGTATTTT
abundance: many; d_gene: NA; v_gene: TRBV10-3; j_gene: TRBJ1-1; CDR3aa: CAISDRGASVNTEAFF; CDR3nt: TGTGCCATCAGTGATAGAGGGGCATCAGTGAACACTGAAGCTTTCTTT
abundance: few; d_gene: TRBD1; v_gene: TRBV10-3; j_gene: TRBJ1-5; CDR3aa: CAIKGAGQQPQHF; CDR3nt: TGTGCCATCAAGGGGGCCGGTCAACAGCCCCAGCATTTT
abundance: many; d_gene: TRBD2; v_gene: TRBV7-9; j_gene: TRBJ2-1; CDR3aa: CASSLARGANYNEQFF; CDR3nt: TGTGCCAGCAGCTTAGCGCGGGGGGCTAACTACAATGAGCAGTTCTTC
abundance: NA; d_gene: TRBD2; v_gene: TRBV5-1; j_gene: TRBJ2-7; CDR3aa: CASSLVPSGSSYEQYF; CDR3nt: TGCGCCAGCAGCTTGGTGCCTAGCGGGAGCTCCTACGAGCAGTACTTC
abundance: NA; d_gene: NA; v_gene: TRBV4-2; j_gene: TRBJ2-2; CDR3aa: CASSQDWTYPTGELFF; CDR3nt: TGTGCCAGCAGCCAAGATTGGACCTACCCCACCGGGGAGCTGTTTTTT
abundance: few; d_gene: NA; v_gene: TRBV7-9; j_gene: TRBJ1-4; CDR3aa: CASNKETGEKLFF; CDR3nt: TGTGCCAGCAACAAGGAGACAGGTGAAAAACTGTTTTTT
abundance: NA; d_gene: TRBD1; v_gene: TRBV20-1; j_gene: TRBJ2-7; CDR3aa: CSARDGTEYYEQYF; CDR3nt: TGCAGTGCTAGAGACGGGACAGAATACTACGAGCAGTACTTC
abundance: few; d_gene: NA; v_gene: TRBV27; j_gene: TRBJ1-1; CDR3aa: CASSLRVFGGEAFF; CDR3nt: TGTGCCAGCAGTTTACGAGTTTTTGGGGGTGAAGCTTTCTTT
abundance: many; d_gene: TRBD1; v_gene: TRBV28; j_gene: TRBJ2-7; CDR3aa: CASRTFSTGGASYEQYF; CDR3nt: TGTGCCAGCAGGACCTTCAGTACAGGGGGCGCGTCCTACGAGCAGTACTTC
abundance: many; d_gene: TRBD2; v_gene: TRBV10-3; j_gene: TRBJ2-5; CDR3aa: CAISEGDWRLAGVETQYF; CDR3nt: TGTGCCATCAGTGAAGGGGACTGGAGACTAGCGGGAGTGGAGACCCAGTACTTC
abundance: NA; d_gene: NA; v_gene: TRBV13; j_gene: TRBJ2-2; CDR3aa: CASSLAGAIGELFF; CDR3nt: TGTGCCAGCAGCTTAGCGGGGGCGATCGGGGAGCTGTTTTTT
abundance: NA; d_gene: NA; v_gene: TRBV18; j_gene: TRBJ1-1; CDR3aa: CASSPTVSTAWTTEAFF; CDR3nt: TGTGCCAGCTCACCTACGGTATCGACCGCCTGGACAACTGAAGCTTTCTTT
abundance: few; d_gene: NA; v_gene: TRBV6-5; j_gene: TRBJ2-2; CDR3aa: CASSQGIGELFF; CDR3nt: TGTGCCAGCAGCCAAGGGATCGGGGAGCTGTTTTTT
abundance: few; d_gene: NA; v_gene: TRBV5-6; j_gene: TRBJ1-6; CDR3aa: CASSSGRGIHF; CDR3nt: TGTGCCAGCAGTTCCGGACGGGGGATCCACTTT
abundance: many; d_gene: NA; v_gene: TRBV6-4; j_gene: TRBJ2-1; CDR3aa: CASKRDGSYNEQFF; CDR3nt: TGTGCCAGCAAAAGGGACGGCTCCTACAATGAGCAGTTCTTC
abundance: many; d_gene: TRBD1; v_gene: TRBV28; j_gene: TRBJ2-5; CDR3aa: CASRLSGTGLLETQYF; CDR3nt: TGTGCCAGCAGGCTATCCGGGACAGGGCTTTTGGAGACCCAGTACTTC